These 8 T cell receptor beta chains originate from one sample sequenced in a study of blood T cell repertoires in COVID-19. Measured with immunoSEQ multiplex PCR; TCRdb has only the in-frame clones, and not every one. This sample yields some 140,000 clones, of which around 76% are seen a single time; about a tenth belongs to the top ten. Sequenced: peripheral blood. The receptors shown here come from a human donor in a cohort sampled during active COVID-19.

The chain links TRBV4-2 to TRBJ1-1; D is unclear. Looked up from germline, CDR1 is LGHNA and CDR2 is YNFKEQ. CDR3 size: 16 residues. Trimming pared 2 bases from V and 1 base from J, leaving 14 bases between. The CDR3 nucleotides read TGTGCCAGCAGCCAATCCGGCGGTGGATCGAACACTGAAGCTTTCTTT. It translates to CASSQSGGGSNTEAFF.

The genes are TRBV28 and TRBJ2-3, with 7 bases matching TRBD2. The ends lost 3 bases at V and 1 base at J; junction bases unmatched: 4. Germline V gene data show CDR1 as MDHEN and CDR2 as SYDVKM. The CDR3 is made up of 15 amino acids. The CDR3 region is CASSLVAGGTDTQYF. The CDR3, as DNA: TGTGCCAGCAGTTTGGTCGCGGGGGGCACAGATACGCAGTATTTT.

The V call is TRBV6-1, the J call TRBJ1-1; maybe TRBD1 (6 bases). Trimming removed 2 bases from V and 0 bases from J, with 13 bases in between. Germline V gene sequence: CDR1 MNHNS, CDR2 SASEGT. The length of the CDR3 is 16 residues. As DNA, the CDR3 is TGTGCCAGCAGTGAACTGACTTGGGGGCTGAACACTGAAGCTTTCTTT. This translates into CASSELTWGLNTEAFF.

V gene TRBV5-1 combines with J gene TRBJ2-2; maybe TRBD1 (6 bases). The ends were cut back, 0 bases at V and 5 bases at J, with 8 bases in the middle. The CDR3 spans 14 residues. CDR1 is SGHRS and CDR2 is YFSETQ in the germline V gene. CDR3 region: CASSLVQGTGELFF. DNA for the CDR3: TGCGCCAGCAGCTTGGTCCAGGGGACCGGGGAGCTGTTTTTT.

The genes are TRBV19 and TRBJ1-1; no definite D call. CDR1 and CDR2 from the germline V gene are LNHDA and SQIVND (reference sequence). CDR3 length equals 14 residues. V was trimmed by 5 bases and J by 4 bases, leaving 14 bases between them. CDR3 in amino acids: CASSLPGRSTEAFF. Written as DNA, the CDR3 is TGTGCCAGTAGTCTTCCGGGAAGGAGCACTGAAGCTTTCTTT.

The rearrangement joins TRBV5-4 to TRBJ2-1; 11 bases map to TRBD1. Germline V gene data show CDR1 as SGHNT and CDR2 as YYREEE (reference sequence). Losses at the gene ends were 2 bases for V and 5 bases for J; bases not matched to a gene: 6. The CDR3 consists of 16 residues. CDR3 in amino acids: CASSFTGQGVHNEQFF. CDR3 sequence (DNA): TGTGCCAGCAGCTTTACGGGACAGGGGGTCCACAATGAGCAGTTCTTC.

The CDR3: CASSEEGSSYNEQFF. The CDR3 nucleotides read TGCGCCAGCAGCGAGGAGGGGAGCTCCTACAATGAGCAGTTCTTC. The chain couples TRBV5-1 to TRBJ2-1; a weak D match, TRBD2 (6 bases). CDR3 size: 15 residues. The ends were cut back, 4 bases at V and 0 bases at J, with 11 bases in the middle. Germline CDR1 reads SGHRS; CDR2 reads YFSETQ.

The V call is TRBV10-1, the J call TRBJ2-1; 7 nucleotides match TRBD2. Germline V lookup: CDR1 WNHNN, CDR2 SYGVQD (reference sequence). V lost 0 bases to trimming and J lost 9 bases; unmatched junction nucleotides: 8. CDR3 length equals 15 residues. This chain's CDR3 is CASSESRAGISEQFF. The CDR3 nucleotides are TGCGCCAGCAGTGAGTCCCGAGCGGGGATTTCTGAGCAGTTCTTC.